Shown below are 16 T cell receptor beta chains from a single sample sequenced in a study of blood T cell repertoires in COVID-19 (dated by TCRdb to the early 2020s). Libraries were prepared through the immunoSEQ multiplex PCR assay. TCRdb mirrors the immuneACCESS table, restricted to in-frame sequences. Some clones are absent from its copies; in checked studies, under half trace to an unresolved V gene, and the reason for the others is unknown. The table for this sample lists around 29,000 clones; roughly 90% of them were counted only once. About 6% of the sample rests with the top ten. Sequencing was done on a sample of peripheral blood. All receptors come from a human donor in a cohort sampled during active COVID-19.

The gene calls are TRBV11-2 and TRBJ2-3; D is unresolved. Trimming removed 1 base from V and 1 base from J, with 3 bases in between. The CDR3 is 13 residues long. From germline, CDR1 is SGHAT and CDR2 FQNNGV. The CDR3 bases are TGTGCCAGCAGCTTAGGCGGCACAGATACGCAGTATTTT. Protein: CASSLGGTDTQYF. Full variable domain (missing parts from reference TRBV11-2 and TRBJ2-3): EAGVAQSPRYKIIEKRQSVAFWCNPISGHATLYWYQQILGQGPKLLIQFQNNGVVDDSQLPKDRFSAERLKGVDSTLKIQPAKLEDSAVYLCASSLGGTDTQYFGPGTRLTVL.

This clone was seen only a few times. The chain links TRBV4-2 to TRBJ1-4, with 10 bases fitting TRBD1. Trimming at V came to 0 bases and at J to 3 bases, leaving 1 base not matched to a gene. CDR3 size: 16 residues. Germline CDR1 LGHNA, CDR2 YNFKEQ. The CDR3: CASSQDGQGANEKLFF. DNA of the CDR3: TGTGCCAGCAGCCAAGATGGACAGGGGGCTAATGAAAAACTGTTTTTT.

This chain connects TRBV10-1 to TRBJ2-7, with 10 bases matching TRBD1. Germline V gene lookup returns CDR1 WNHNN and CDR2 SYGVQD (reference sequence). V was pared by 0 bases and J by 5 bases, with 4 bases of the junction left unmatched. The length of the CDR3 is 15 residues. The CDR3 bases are TGCGCCAGCAGTGAGTCTGGAGACAGGGGGCACGAGCAGTACTTC. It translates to CASSESGDRGHEQYF.

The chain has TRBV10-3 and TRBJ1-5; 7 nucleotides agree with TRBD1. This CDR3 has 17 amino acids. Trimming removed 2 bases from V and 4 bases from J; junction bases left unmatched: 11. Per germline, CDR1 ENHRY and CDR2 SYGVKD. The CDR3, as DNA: TGTGCCATCAGTGAGACCAATGCAGTACAGGGGAATCAGCCCCAGCATTTT. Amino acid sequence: CAISETNAVQGNQPQHF.

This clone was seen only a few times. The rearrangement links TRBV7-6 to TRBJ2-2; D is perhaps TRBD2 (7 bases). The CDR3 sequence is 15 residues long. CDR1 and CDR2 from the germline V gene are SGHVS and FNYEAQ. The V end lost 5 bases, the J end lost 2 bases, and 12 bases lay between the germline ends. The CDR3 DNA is TGTGCCAGCAGCAAGCGGGACAAAAACACCGGGGAGCTGTTTTTT. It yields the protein CASSKRDKNTGELFF. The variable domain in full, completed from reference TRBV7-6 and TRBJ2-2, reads GAGVSQSPRYKVTKRGQDVALRCDPISGHVSLYWYRQALGQGPEFLTYFNYEAQQDKSGLPNDRFSAERPEGSISTLTIQRTEQRDSAMYRCASSKRDKNTGELFFGEGSRLTVL.

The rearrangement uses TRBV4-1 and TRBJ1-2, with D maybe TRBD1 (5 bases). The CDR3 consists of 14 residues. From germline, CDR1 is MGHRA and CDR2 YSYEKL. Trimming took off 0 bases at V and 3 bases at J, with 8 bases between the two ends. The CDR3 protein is CASSQESGYYGYTF. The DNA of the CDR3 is TGCGCCAGCAGCCAAGAGTCAGGGTACTATGGCTACACCTTC.

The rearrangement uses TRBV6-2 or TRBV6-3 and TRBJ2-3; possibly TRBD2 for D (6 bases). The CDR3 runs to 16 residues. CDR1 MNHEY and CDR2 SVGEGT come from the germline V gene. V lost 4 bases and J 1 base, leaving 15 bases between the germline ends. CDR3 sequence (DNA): TGTGCCAGCAGTTTCGGGACGCCGGGGGGCACAGATACGCAGTATTTT. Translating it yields CASSFGTPGGTDTQYF.

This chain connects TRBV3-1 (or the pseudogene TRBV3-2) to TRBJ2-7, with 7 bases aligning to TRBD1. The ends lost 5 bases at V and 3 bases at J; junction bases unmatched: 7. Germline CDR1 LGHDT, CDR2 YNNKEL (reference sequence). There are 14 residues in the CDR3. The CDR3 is CASSKGTEGYEQYF. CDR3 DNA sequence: TGTGCCAGCAGCAAGGGGACAGAAGGCTACGAGCAGTACTTC.

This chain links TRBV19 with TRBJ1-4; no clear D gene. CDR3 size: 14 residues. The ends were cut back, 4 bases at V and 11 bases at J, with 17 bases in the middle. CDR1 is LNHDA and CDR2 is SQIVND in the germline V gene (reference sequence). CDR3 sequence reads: CASSTDNLPEKLFF. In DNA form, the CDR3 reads TGTGCCAGTAGTACCGACAACCTCCCCGAGAAACTGTTTTTT.

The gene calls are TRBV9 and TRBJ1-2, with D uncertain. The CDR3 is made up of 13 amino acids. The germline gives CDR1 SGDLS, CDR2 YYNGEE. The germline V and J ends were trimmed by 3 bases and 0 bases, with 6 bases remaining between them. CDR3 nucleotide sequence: TGTGCCAGCAGCGCGGGGTCTAACTATGGCTACACCTTC. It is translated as CASSAGSNYGYTF.

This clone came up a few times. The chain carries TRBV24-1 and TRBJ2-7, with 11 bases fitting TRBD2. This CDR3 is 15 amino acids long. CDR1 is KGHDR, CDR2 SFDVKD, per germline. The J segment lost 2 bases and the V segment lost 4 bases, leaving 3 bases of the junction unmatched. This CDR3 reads CATSDPLAGAYEQYF. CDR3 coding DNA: TGTGCCACCAGTGACCCACTAGCGGGGGCCTACGAGCAGTACTTC.

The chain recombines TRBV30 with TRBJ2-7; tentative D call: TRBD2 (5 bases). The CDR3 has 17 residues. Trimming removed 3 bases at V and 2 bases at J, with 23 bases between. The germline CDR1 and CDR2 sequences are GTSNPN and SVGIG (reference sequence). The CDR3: CAWSYRVRGNRPYEQYF. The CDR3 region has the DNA TGTGCCTGGAGCTACCGGGTTCGGGGAAACCGTCCCTACGAGCAGTACTTC.

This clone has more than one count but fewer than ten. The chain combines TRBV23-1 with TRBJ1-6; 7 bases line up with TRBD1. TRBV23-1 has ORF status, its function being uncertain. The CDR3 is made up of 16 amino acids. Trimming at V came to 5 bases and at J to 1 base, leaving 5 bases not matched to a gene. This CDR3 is CASSFSQGSYNSPLHF. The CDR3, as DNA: TGCGCCAGCAGTTTTTCACAGGGGTCCTATAATTCACCCCTCCACTTT.

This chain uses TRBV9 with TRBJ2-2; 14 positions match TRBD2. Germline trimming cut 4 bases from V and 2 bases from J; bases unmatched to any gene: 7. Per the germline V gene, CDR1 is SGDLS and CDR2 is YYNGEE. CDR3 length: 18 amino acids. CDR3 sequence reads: CASSPRTSGGTNTGELFF. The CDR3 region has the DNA TGTGCCAGCAGCCCTCGGACTAGCGGGGGGACAAACACCGGGGAGCTGTTTTTT.

CDR3 in DNA: TGTGCCAGCAGTGAAGCGCCCCCGGTGGCTAATGAAAAACTGTTTTTT. Translating gives CASSEAPPVANEKLFF. V gene TRBV2 combines with J gene TRBJ1-4; D unclear. Germline values: CDR1 SNHLY, CDR2 FYNNEI. The V gene lost 0 bases and the J gene lost 3 bases, with 11 bases spanning the gap. The CDR3 covers 16 residues.

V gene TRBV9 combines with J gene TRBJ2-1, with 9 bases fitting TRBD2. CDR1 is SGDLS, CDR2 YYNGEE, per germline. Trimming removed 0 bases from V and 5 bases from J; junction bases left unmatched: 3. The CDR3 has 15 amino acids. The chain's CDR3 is CASSVAASGNNEQFF. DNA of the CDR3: TGTGCCAGCAGCGTAGCGGCTAGCGGGAACAATGAGCAGTTCTTC.